Listed below are T cell receptor beta chains from one sample, sequenced in a study of blood T cell repertoires in COVID-19. The data were produced by immunoSEQ multiplex PCR, yet TCRdb's version contains in-frame clones alone and is incomplete. The sample has 400,000 to 500,000 clones, 70% to 90% seen once; the top ten hold 1.2% to 1.5%. Sequenced sample: PBMCs or T cells enriched from blood (not recorded which). Receptor source: a young woman who had been exposed to COVID-19. Each CDR3 is given with its conserved first and last residue.

v_call,j_call,cdr3_aa
TRBV4-1,TRBJ1-3,CASSQERDSSGNTIYF
TRBV28,TRBJ2-7,CASSPSTGVLHEQYF
TRBV18,TRBJ1-2,CASAQGAGNYGYTF
TRBV3-1/TRBV3-2,TRBJ1-5,CASSQSDSTYQPQHF
TRBV7-9,TRBJ1-3,CASSSDRDHTIYF
TRBV6-5,TRBJ2-5,CASRTSGAQETQYF
TRBV7-8,TRBJ2-7,CASSLAWTGGMAGGAPYEQYF
TRBV28,TRBJ1-2,CASSLAIAGQFYGYTF
TRBV14,TRBJ1-2,CASSQVGQGARWGGYTF
TRBV16,TRBJ1-5,CASSPSGTGGSGQSQPQHF
TRBV7-2,TRBJ1-4,CASSLGGHGEKLFF
TRBV28,TRBJ2-7,CATGRRPGEQYF
TRBV2,TRBJ2-5,CASRGNQETQYF
TRBV28,TRBJ2-7,CASSRLTSPTSYEQYF
TRBV19,TRBJ2-1,CASSSPGLEQFF
TRBV10-3,TRBJ2-2,CAISERQGNTGELFF
TRBV28,TRBJ2-1,CASSLMERQGGPSLSYNEQFF
TRBV5-1,TRBJ2-3,CASSLVADTQYF
TRBV19,TRBJ2-1,CASSIDRVSYNEQFF
TRBV18,TRBJ2-7,CASSPIGLPSYEQYF
TRBV19,TRBJ1-5,CASSITGTYSNQPQHF
TRBV9,TRBJ1-6,CASSTRDSPLHF
TRBV28,TRBJ2-2,CASSSGTSGGRGAGELFF
TRBV14,TRBJ2-5,CASSQGVAETQYF
TRBV4-1,TRBJ1-2,CASSQAQGRTDGYTF
TRBV5-6,TRBJ2-7,CASSRGTASYEQYF
TRBV23-1,TRBJ2-6,CASSVFLTGAGANVLTF
TRBV7-2,TRBJ1-2,CASSSGTGWYGYTF
TRBV5-1,TRBJ2-5,CASSLSGGFQETQYF
TRBV19,TRBJ1-1,CASSIWGRTEAFF
TRBV28,TRBJ2-3,CASSLGGPTDTQYF
TRBV28,TRBJ1-6,CASSFGGLGSPLHF
TRBV9,TRBJ2-7,CASSRGSGGPTSYEQYF
TRBV6-5,TRBJ1-3,CASARATGNTIYF
TRBV14,TRBJ2-7,CASSPQRGNYEQYF
TRBV12-3/TRBV12-4,TRBJ1-2,CASSLAPGEGYTF
TRBV27,TRBJ2-7,CASSFLAGGRYEQYF
TRBV20-1,TRBJ2-3,CSAGPTDTQYF
TRBV11-2,TRBJ2-2,CASSLGPGQGRIGELFF
TRBV19,TRBJ1-5,CASSINRGYGVWNQPQHF
TRBV28,TRBJ2-2,CASSFRDWENTGELFF
TRBV28,TRBJ2-7,CARPLGTYEQYF
TRBV9,TRBJ1-4,CASSVDTGFIEELFF
TRBV28,TRBJ2-2,CAIGTPNTGELFF